This TCR beta chain was found in a study of Ad26.COV2.S vaccination and SARS-CoV-2 variants. At the level of the study: COV1001, an Ad26.COV2.S trial, supplied this vaccine-arm donor. Study-level results: Reported findings describe substantial breadth in spike-specific CD8+ and CD4+ T cell responses following vaccination. Vaccine recipients posted higher spike-specific TCR breadth than their placebo counterparts.

Treatment here: around 19 received Ad26.COV2.S at low or high dose, single or two shots; five or six received placebo; per-sample allocation not given. Sample collection was performed on day 63 after the first vaccine or placebo injection. Cohort 1b enrolled adults aged 18-55 years in Boston. The V gene end was trimmed by 0 bases and the J gene end by 10 bases; junction bases not matched to a gene: 8. This CDR3 spans 14 amino acids. Germline CDR1 and CDR2: LGHNA and YSLEER. TCRdb's table, derived via immunoSEQ multiplex PCR, lists solely in-frame clones and lacks some. The sample has around 240,000 clones; around 87% are singletons. In regard to this clone: Antigen specificity is unknown.

The sequences come from peripheral blood, collected in a trial of Ad26.COV2.S vaccine versus placebo. This receptor was taken from a person aged 18-65 years who received the Ad26.COV2.S COVID-19 vaccine or a placebo. The chain has TRBV4-3 and TRBJ1-2; TRBD1 matches 7 bases. The DNA for the CDR3 is TGCGCCAGCAGCCAAGATTCAACCGGGACAGACTACACCTTC. Amino acids: CASSQDSTGTDYTF.